Below are 15 T cell receptor beta chains sequenced from a single sample in a study of cytomegalovirus exposure and HLA in healthy donors. Primers: 60 Vbeta forward and 13 Jbeta reverse. Repertoires were generated with immunoSEQ multiplex PCR, while TCRdb's copy carries only in-frame clones and drops some. The sample lists 60,000 to 80,000 clones, approximately 79% occurring once. The material sequenced was PBMCs. The receptors were sampled from a woman under 40 in good health and CMV-seronegative.

The chain employs TRBV19 and TRBJ2-2; 9 nucleotides line up with TRBD2. The CDR3 loop spans 17 amino acids. The germline CDR1 and CDR2 sequences are LNHDA and SQIVND (reference sequence). The J segment lost 3 bases and the V segment lost 3 bases, leaving 8 bases of the junction unmatched. Here the CDR3 DNA reads TGTGCCAGTAGTATTGTCGGGACTAGCCCCTACACCGGGGAGCTGTTTTTT. Its translation is CASSIVGTSPYTGELFF.

This sequence joins TRBV5-6 and TRBJ2-1; 7 positions match TRBD1. This CDR3 region has 15 residues. Trimming cost V 2 bases and J 0 bases; bases outside gene matches: 2. Germline V gene data show CDR1 as SGHDT and CDR2 as YYEEEE. CDR3 residues: CASSLGTASYNEQFF. As DNA, the CDR3 is TGTGCCAGCAGCTTAGGGACAGCCTCCTACAATGAGCAGTTCTTC.

The rearrangement joins TRBV2 to TRBJ2-1; 8 bases map to TRBD2. There are 13 residues in the CDR3. CDR1 is SNHLY, CDR2 FYNNEI, per germline. The ends lost 5 bases at V and 8 bases at J; junction bases unmatched: 5. The CDR3 reads CASSPGRGDEQFF. Written as DNA, the CDR3 is TGTGCCAGCAGTCCCGGGAGGGGGGATGAGCAGTTCTTC.

This clone turned up a few times. The rearrangement links TRBV4-3 to TRBJ1-1; D is ambiguous. This CDR3 region has 14 residues. Germline V gives CDR1 LGHNA, CDR2 YSLEER. V lost 0 bases to trimming and J lost 4 bases, with 9 bases between them. CDR3 DNA sequence: TGCGCCAGCAGCCAAGAATATGCGGGCACTGAAGCTTTCTTT. As protein: CASSQEYAGTEAFF.

This sequence joins TRBV9 and TRBJ2-3; 12 bases are a match to TRBD2. Germline V lookup: CDR1 SGDLS, CDR2 YYNGEE. V was pared by 4 bases and J by 3 bases, with 9 bases of the junction left unmatched. This CDR3 is built from 17 residues. CDR3 protein: CASSFLAGGSSTDTQYF. The CDR3 DNA is TGTGCCAGCAGCTTTCTAGCGGGGGGGTCTAGTACAGATACGCAGTATTTT.

The chain couples TRBV11-2 to TRBJ2-7, with D perhaps TRBD1 (5 bases). With 1 base removed from V and 0 bases from J, the gap between germline ends came to 10 bases. Per the germline V gene, CDR1 is SGHAT and CDR2 is FQNNGV. The CDR3 totals 15 residues. The CDR3 nucleotides are TGTGCCAGCAGCTTAGGTATAGGGGACTCCTACGAGCAGTACTTC. This translates into CASSLGIGDSYEQYF.

In this sample, this clone turned up a few times. The chain recombines TRBV5-6 with TRBJ1-1; 10 bases are shared with TRBD1. CDR3 size: 14 residues. Germline trimming cut 3 bases from V and 5 bases from J; bases unmatched to any gene: 4. The germline CDR1 and CDR2 sequences are SGHDT and YYEEEE. The CDR3 DNA reads as TGTGCCAGCAGCTGGACAGGGGGGGAGACTGAAGCTTTCTTT. Its translation: CASSWTGGETEAFF.

The chain recombines TRBV30 with TRBJ2-5; possibly TRBD1 for D (5 bases). V was cut by 8 bases and J by 7 bases, with 14 bases left in between. CDR1 and CDR2 (germline): GTSNPN, SVGIG (reference sequence). The CDR3 runs 11 residues. For the CDR3, the DNA is TGTGCCGCCGGGCAGGGCGGGACCCAGTACTTC. Its translation is CAAGQGGTQYF.

The chain carries TRBV7-2 and TRBJ2-5, with D tentatively TRBD1 (6 bases). Trimming stripped 1 base from V and 7 bases from J, with 16 bases between. This CDR3 contains 15 residues. The germline gives CDR1 SGHTA, CDR2 FQGNSA. The CDR3 here is CASSLEGHKSGTQYF. CDR3 bases: TGTGCCAGCAGCTTAGAGGGACACAAATCGGGGACCCAGTACTTC. The whole variable domain, filled in from reference TRBV7-2 and TRBJ2-5, reads GAGVSQSPSNKVTEKGKDVELRCDPISGHTALYWYRQSLGQGLEFLIYFQGNSAPDKSGLPSDRFSAERTGGSVSTLTIQRTQQEDSAVYLCASSLEGHKSGTQYFGPGTRLLVL.

The V call is TRBV13, the J call TRBJ1-3; 8 nucleotides agree with TRBD1. The CDR3 spans 15 residues. Germline V lookup: CDR1 PRHDT, CDR2 FYEKMQ (reference sequence). The J segment lost 6 bases and the V segment lost 3 bases, leaving 7 bases of the junction unmatched. The CDR3 spells CASSLMTGETNTIYF. Here the CDR3 DNA reads TGTGCCAGCAGCTTGATGACAGGGGAGACAAACACCATATATTTT.

A remark on this clone: The same CDR3 also results from other DNA sequences found in this sample. The chain employs TRBV19 and TRBJ1-3; no firm D call. Germline V gives CDR1 LNHDA, CDR2 SQIVND (reference sequence). The CDR3 covers 14 residues. Deletions cut 5 bases from V and 0 bases from J, with 8 bases between. The CDR3 coding sequence is TGTGCCAGTAGTCCGCCGGGCTCTGGAAACACCATATATTTT. It yields the protein CASSPPGSGNTIYF.

The chain carries TRBV12-5 and TRBJ1-1, with unresolved D. This CDR3 contains 15 residues. Germline-derived CDR1 and CDR2 are LGHNT and FRNRAP. Trimming stripped 0 bases from V and 4 bases from J, with 12 bases between. CDR3 sequence: CASGLVLREATEAFF. CDR3 nucleotide sequence: TGTGCTAGTGGTTTGGTACTGAGGGAGGCCACTGAAGCTTTCTTT.

This clone was recorded only once. The genes are TRBV30 and TRBJ1-1; 11 bases are shared with TRBD1. The CDR3 runs to 14 residues. Looked up from germline, CDR1 is GTSNPN and CDR2 is SVGIG (reference sequence). The ends lost 4 bases at V and 5 bases at J; junction bases unmatched: 6. The CDR3 reads CAWMTGTGGTEAFF. In DNA, the CDR3 is TGTGCCTGGATGACCGGGACAGGGGGGACTGAAGCTTTCTTT.

The chain employs TRBV9 and TRBJ1-2; 9 positions agree with TRBD1. The CDR3 runs to 15 residues. V was clipped by 3 bases and J by 4 bases; unmatched bases: 7. The germline V gene encodes CDR1 SGDLS and CDR2 YYNGEE. CDR3 DNA sequence: TGTGCCAGCAGCGGGGGACAGGGTGTCTTCTATGGCTACACCTTC. As protein: CASSGGQGVFYGYTF.

This clone has a single count. The chain combines TRBV9 with TRBJ2-3, with TRBD1 as a possible D gene (6 bases). V was shortened by 0 bases and J by 5 bases, with 16 bases between the two germline ends. CDR3 length: 16 amino acids. In germline, CDR1 is SGDLS, CDR2 YYNGEE. The CDR3 loop reads CASSVESLGAGDTQYF. In DNA, the CDR3 is TGTGCCAGCAGCGTAGAGAGTCTGGGGGCGGGAGATACGCAGTATTTT.